A single sample is the source of the 11 T cell receptor beta chains below, sequenced in a study of blood T cells in healthy people across ages. A second PCR of about 7 to 12 cycles used a sample-barcoded 5' primer and a J-beta primer mix. One entry per CDR3 protein, called by TCRdb with MiXCR from the 5' RACE reads. Counted here are 650,000 to 1,000,000 distinct CDR3 sequences, around 34% occurring once; the ten biggest clones make up 10% to 15%. Sample: blood. Receptors originate from a man between 18 and 35 years old in good health.

This clonotype appeared many times. This chain connects TRBV12-3 or TRBV12-4 to TRBJ1-2, with 9 nucleotides matching TRBD1. CDR3 length: 14 residues. V lost 1 base and J lost 6; bases outside the gene matches: 3. The CDR3 DNA reads as TGTGCCAGCAGTTTAGGTACAGGGGGCAATGGCTACACCTTC. Protein sequence: CASSLGTGGNGYTF.

This chain uses TRBV7-2 with TRBJ1-1; D is undetermined. V dropped 5 bases and J dropped 6 bases, with 19 bases sitting between them. The CDR3 loop spans 15 amino acids. Per germline, CDR1 SGHTA and CDR2 FQGNSA. In nucleotides, the CDR3 is TGTGCCAGCAGCAACCCCGGCGGGATCAATGCTGAAGCTTTCTTT. Translating gives CASSNPGGINAEAFF.

CDR3 bases: TGCAGCGTTGAAGAAAGTCGAGGCGCTGAGCAGTTCTTC. This translates into CSVEESRGAEQFF. This chain uses TRBV29-1 with TRBJ2-1; D uncertain. The CDR3 spans 13 residues. The germline gives CDR1 SQVTM, CDR2 ANQGSEA. Trimming pared 0 bases from V and 9 bases from J, leaving 12 bases between.

The V and J genes are TRBV12-3 or TRBV12-4 and TRBJ2-7, with 10 nucleotides matching TRBD1. This CDR3 has 15 amino acids. V lost 5 bases to trimming and J lost 7 bases; unmatched junction nucleotides: 11. DNA of the CDR3: TGTGCCAGCAGTGCCGGGACAGGGGCCAACAATGAGCAGTACTTC. Its translation is CASSAGTGANNEQYF.

This clonotype showed up just a few times. J is TRBJ2-3 and V is TRBV4-3, with D unresolved. Trimming stripped 5 bases from V and 3 bases from J, with 12 bases between. Germline V gene lookup returns CDR1 LGHNA and CDR2 YSLEER. This CDR3 region has 14 residues. CDR3 loop: CASSNWGGTDTQYF. In DNA form, the CDR3 reads TGCGCCAGCAGCAATTGGGGTGGGACAGATACGCAGTATTTT.

This clonotype was counted ten times or more. The chain carries TRBV6-5 and TRBJ2-7, with D hard to call. This CDR3 spans 14 amino acids. V lost 0 bases, J lost 1 base, and 7 bases lay in between. Germline V gene lookup returns CDR1 MNHEY and CDR2 SVGAGI. The DNA for the CDR3 is TGTGCCAGCAGTTACTCGTCGTCGTCCTACGAGCAGTACTTC. Its translation is CASSYSSSSYEQYF.

There are a few counts of this clonotype. This rearrangement joins TRBV7-6 to TRBJ2-3; 11 nucleotides line up with TRBD2. Germline assignment: CDR1 SGHVS and CDR2 FNYEAQ. V gave up 6 bases and J gave up 4 bases; unmatched junction bases: 6. The CDR3 runs to 15 residues. CDR3 protein: CASSPLAGGSDTQYF. The CDR3, as DNA: TGTGCCAGCAGTCCCCTAGCGGGGGGCTCAGATACGCAGTATTTT.

Of note for this clonotype: One end of the junction does not line up with germline, which may come from a read error. CDR3 in DNA: TGCGCCAGCGGCTTCGACCTACAAGAGACCCAGTACTTC. Residues: CASGFDLQETQYF. J is TRBJ2-5 and V is TRBV5-1; D gene uncertain. The CDR3 consists of 13 residues. Germline assignment: CDR1 SGHRS and CDR2 YFSETQ.

Here the CDR3 DNA reads TGCGCCAGCAGCTTAGTATTTCCTGAGCAGTTCTTC. Translated, it gives CASSLVFPEQFF. The rearrangement links TRBV5-1 to TRBJ2-1; D call uncertain. The V end was cut by 2 bases, the J end by 9 bases, with 9 bases between. Germline assignment: CDR1 SGHRS and CDR2 YFSETQ. This CDR3 is built from 12 residues.

This clonotype was picked up a small number of times. The gene calls are TRBV10-3 and TRBJ1-5; maybe TRBD1 (5 bases). The V and J ends lost 3 bases and 0 bases respectively, with 12 bases between them. Germline lookup yields CDR1 ENHRY and CDR2 SYGVKD. This CDR3 has 16 amino acids. For the CDR3, the DNA is TGTGCCATCAGTGATGGGGGTCCCTATAGCAATCAGCCCCAGCATTTT. This translates into CAISDGGPYSNQPQHF.

The chain combines TRBV6-2 or TRBV6-3 with TRBJ2-7; D ambiguous. CDR1 is MNHEY, CDR2 SVGEGT, per germline. The CDR3 is 13 residues long. V was cut by 5 bases and J by 0 bases, with 8 bases left in between. The CDR3 region is CASSDIDSYEQYF. In DNA, the CDR3 is TGTGCCAGCAGTGACATCGACTCCTACGAGCAGTACTTC.